A single sample gave rise to the 13 T cell receptor beta chains below, sequenced in a study of shared clonotypes between healthy human individuals. Sequenced by immunoSEQ multiplex PCR; TCRdb stores in-frame clones only, minus some. The sample lists about a million clones; 60% to 85% were seen once. Sequencing was performed on memory CD4+ T cells sorted from blood. Subset given: CD45RA-negative fraction. Receptors originate from a man between 18 and 35 years old in good health.

The V gene is TRBV5-5, the J gene TRBJ2-7; D unclear. The length of the CDR3 is 14 residues. The V end lost 1 base, the J end lost 1 base, and 9 bases lay between the germline ends. CDR1 is SGHKS, CDR2 YYEKEE, per germline (reference sequence). CDR3 nucleotide sequence: TGTGCCAGCAGCTTGCTGGCAGGATCCTACGAGCAGTACTTC. Translation gives CASSLLAGSYEQYF.

The V gene is TRBV25-1, the J gene TRBJ1-5; a possible D gene is TRBD1 (6 bases). Germline-derived CDR1 and CDR2 are MGHDK and SYGVNS. The CDR3 is made up of 14 amino acids. The ends were cut back, 4 bases at V and 6 bases at J, with 13 bases in the middle. CDR3 nucleotides: TGTGCCAGCAGTGGCACAGGGCTTGGTCAGCCCCAGCATTTT. It specifies CASSGTGLGQPQHF.

The chain combines TRBV30 with TRBJ2-3; D possibly uses TRBD1 or TRBD2 (5 bases each). The V gene lost 5 bases and the J gene lost 8 bases, with 8 bases spanning the gap. The V gene's germline CDR1 is GTSNPN and CDR2 SVGIG (reference sequence). This CDR3 region has 10 residues. CDR3 DNA: TGTGCCTGGGGGGGAGCTACGCAGTATTTT. It yields the protein CAWGGATQYF.

This clone was found once. The rearrangement uses TRBV28 and TRBJ2-1; D remains unclear. CDR1 MDHEN and CDR2 SYDVKM come from the germline V gene. V lost 2 bases and J 4 bases, leaving 3 bases between the germline ends. The CDR3 is 12 residues long. The CDR3 nucleotides are TGTGCCAGCAGTTTAGGTTACAATGAGCAGTTCTTC. This translates into CASSLGYNEQFF.

This clone was picked up a small number of times. V is TRBV2 and J is TRBJ1-1; D might be TRBD1 (5 bases). Germline loops: CDR1 SNHLY, CDR2 FYNNEI. The CDR3 sequence is 13 residues long. The V gene lost 4 bases and the J gene lost 8 bases, with 14 bases spanning the gap. DNA for the CDR3: TGTGCCAGCAGTGGTTCCACCGGGGCAGAAGCTTTCTTT. It encodes CASSGSTGAEAFF.

The CDR3 bases are TGTGCCAGCTCCCGAGGGACCGGGGGGGACCAGTACTTC. Translating gives CASSRGTGGDQYF. The V call is TRBV18, the J call TRBJ2-5; 8 bases line up with TRBD2. The CDR3 extends over 13 amino acids. Germline assignment: CDR1 KGHSH and CDR2 LQKENI. V lost 6 bases to trimming and J lost 10 bases; unmatched junction nucleotides: 10.

CDR3 in DNA: TGTGCCAGCAGAGAGACAGGGAGGGGAGATACGCAGTATTTT. It yields the protein CASRETGRGDTQYF. This chain joins TRBV6-5 and TRBJ2-3; the D call may be TRBD1 or TRBD2 (7 bases each). The V end was cut by 6 bases, the J end by 5 bases, with 15 bases between. CDR1 is MNHEY and CDR2 is SVGAGI in the germline V gene. CDR3 length equals 14 residues.

The rearrangement joins TRBV6-1 to TRBJ2-5; D is uncertain. V was cut by 6 bases and J by 2 bases, with 10 bases left in between. The CDR3 covers 13 residues. The germline CDR1 and CDR2 sequences are MNHNS and SASEGT. Here the CDR3 DNA reads TGTGCCAGCAGCGGCGGACCTCAAGAGACCCAGTACTTC. As protein: CASSGGPQETQYF.

The rearrangement uses TRBV5-1 and TRBJ2-1; 7 bases map to TRBD1. Germline CDR1 reads SGHRS; CDR2 reads YFSETQ. The ends lost 0 bases at V and 14 bases at J; junction bases unmatched: 8. This CDR3 is built from 13 residues. The CDR3 DNA follows: TGCGCCAGCAGCTTGGCCCCGTTTGGGACAGAGTTCTTC. It specifies CASSLAPFGTEFF.

The chain is built from TRBV11-3 and TRBJ2-1; D may match TRBD1 or TRBD2 (5 bases each). Per the germline V gene, CDR1 is SGHNT and CDR2 is YENEEA. The CDR3 is 15 amino acids. Between the trimmed V and J ends, which lost 5 bases and 2 bases, there was a span of 13 bases. The CDR3 DNA reads TGTGCCAGCAGCACAAGGGACGGAACCTACAATGAGCAGTTCTTC. Residues: CASSTRDGTYNEQFF.

The chain carries TRBV5-5 and TRBJ2-1; the D gene is possibly TRBD1 (6 bases). Trimming took off 2 bases at V and 3 bases at J, with 15 bases between the two ends. Germline V gene sequence: CDR1 SGHKS, CDR2 YYEKEE (reference sequence). CDR3 size: 16 residues. This CDR3 is CASSLTGIGGYNEQFF. For the CDR3, the DNA is TGTGCCAGCAGCTTAACAGGGATAGGCGGCTACAATGAGCAGTTCTTC.

The J gene is TRBJ2-5, the V gene TRBV7-2; a weak D match, TRBD2 (7 bases). The J call is doubtful: the DNA matches TRBJ2-7 better. The CDR3 totals 16 residues. Germline V gene sequence: CDR1 SGHTA, CDR2 FQGNSA. CDR3 residues: CASSRRGGLSSYEQYF. The CDR3 DNA reads TGTGCCAGCAGCAGGAGGGGGGGGCTCAGCTCCTACGAGCAGTACTTC.

The chain is built from TRBV6-5 and TRBJ2-2, with 7 bases that match TRBD1. With V trimmed by 11 bases and J by 0 bases, 6 bases remained unmatched. Germline CDR1 MNHEY, CDR2 SVGAGI. The CDR3 runs to 14 residues. The CDR3 region is CAARQGPNTGELFF. CDR3 bases: TGTGCCGCGCGACAGGGCCCGAACACCGGGGAGCTGTTTTTT.